This is a list of T cell receptor beta chains from one sample in a study of T cell responses to AZD1222 COVID-19 vaccine. TCRdb's copy holds only in-frame clones and misses some; the assay was immunoSEQ multiplex PCR. The sample contains some 180,000 clones, roughly 94% of which appear only once. Sequencing was performed on peripheral blood, taken 28 days after the second AZD1222 dose. The receptors derive from an adult who received the AZD1222 COVID-19 vaccine. Each CDR3 is given with its conserved first and last residue. The order of the fields is J gene, V gene, CDR3 protein.

TRBJ2-1 | TRBV29-1 | CSETHGGNEQFF
TRBJ1-4 | TRBV5-4 | CASSLGRLGGEKLFF
TRBJ1-2 | TRBV12-3/TRBV12-4 | CASSRTGSYGYTF
TRBJ2-6 | TRBV6-1 | CASSEDPAGGANVLTF
TRBJ1-1 | TRBV27 | CASSYQVNTEAFF
TRBJ1-2 | TRBV19 | CATSGHGYTF
TRBJ1-6 | TRBV28 | CASTFGDRGASPLHF
TRBJ1-4 | TRBV27 | CASAGTGTNEKLFF
TRBJ2-7 | TRBV5-1 | CASQRGSEYEQYF
TRBJ1-2 | TRBV4-1 | CASSQAALWDSYGYTF
TRBJ1-1 | TRBV4-1 | CASSPADRDLFGAFF
TRBJ2-2 | TRBV6-1 | CASSALRGPNTGELFF
TRBJ1-2 | TRBV11-1 | CASSPPPPVYGYTF
TRBJ1-1 | TRBV10-3 | CAIRDTNTEAFF
TRBJ1-2 | TRBV12-3/TRBV12-4 | CASSPLSGSYTF
TRBJ1-2 | TRBV4-3 | CASSQRMGQGFNGYTF
TRBJ2-6 | TRBV7-3 | CASSAQGQTSGANVLTF
TRBJ1-2 | TRBV24-1 | CATSDPDRSYGYTF
TRBJ1-5 | TRBV6-1 | CASSEWDRDYSNQPQHF
TRBJ1-2 | TRBV19 | CATRDRGFNYGYTF
TRBJ1-6 | TRBV18 | CASSPDRGVLFSPLHF
TRBJ1-1 | TRBV5-6 | CASRDTGGYAFF
TRBJ1-1 | TRBV6-6 | CASSYGTGRGTEAFF
TRBJ2-6 | TRBV21-1 | CASKSGTGDVSGANVLTF
TRBJ2-1 | TRBV3-1/TRBV3-2 | CASSLKKTSADNEQFF
TRBJ2-7 | TRBV6-5 | CASSYGAQVTYEQYF
TRBJ2-7 | TRBV19 | CASSAGGEQYF
TRBJ2-1 | TRBV11-2 | CASTTSSPEQFF
TRBJ1-1 | TRBV7-9 | CASSGTGAPRNTEAFF
TRBJ1-2 | TRBV10-3 | CAISDLGGDGYTF
TRBJ1-3 | TRBV18 | CASSPSQSGNTIYF
TRBJ1-6 | TRBV28 | CASSSTGHRLPLHF
TRBJ1-1 | TRBV19 | CASSLRATNTEAFF
TRBJ2-2 | TRBV25-1 | CASSGFGTGELFF
TRBJ2-7 | TRBV28 | CASIRGQGRAYEQYF